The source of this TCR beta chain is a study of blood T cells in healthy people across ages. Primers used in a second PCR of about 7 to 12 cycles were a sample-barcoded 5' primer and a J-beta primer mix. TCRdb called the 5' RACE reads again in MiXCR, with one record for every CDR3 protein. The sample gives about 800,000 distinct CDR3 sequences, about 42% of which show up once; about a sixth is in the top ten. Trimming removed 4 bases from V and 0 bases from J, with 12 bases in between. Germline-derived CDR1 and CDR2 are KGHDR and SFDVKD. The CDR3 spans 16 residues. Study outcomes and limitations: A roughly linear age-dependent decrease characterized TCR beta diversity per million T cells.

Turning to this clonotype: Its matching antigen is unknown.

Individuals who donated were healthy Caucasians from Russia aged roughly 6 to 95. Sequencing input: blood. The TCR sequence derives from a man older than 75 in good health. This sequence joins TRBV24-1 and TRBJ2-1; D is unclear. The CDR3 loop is CATSDAAASSYNEQFF. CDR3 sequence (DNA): TGTGCCACCAGTGACGCTGCTGCGAGCTCCTACAATGAGCAGTTCTTC.